These 23 T cell receptor beta chains originate from one sample sequenced in a study of blood T cell repertoires in COVID-19. Assay used: immunoSEQ multiplex PCR; TCRdb lists only in-frame clones, some missing. Here the sample spans roughly 25,000 clones, roughly 89% being singletons. Sequenced: peripheral blood. The receptor source for this set is a man in his 70s with acute or convalescent COVID-19.

The rearrangement uses TRBV9 and TRBJ2-3; no definite D call. There are 15 residues in the CDR3. The V end lost 3 bases, the J end lost 1 base, and 12 bases lay between the germline ends. In germline, CDR1 is SGDLS, CDR2 YYNGEE. CDR3 DNA sequence: TGTGCCAGCAGCGGAAACCCCTCGGGCACAGATACGCAGTATTTT. This translates into CASSGNPSGTDTQYF. The full variable domain, with the rest looked up from reference TRBV9 and TRBJ2-3, is DSGVTQTPKHLITATGQRVTLRCSPRSGDLSVYWYQQSLDQGLQFLIQYYNGEERAKGNILERFSAQQFPDLHSELNLSSLELGDSALYFCASSGNPSGTDTQYFGPGTRLTVL.

This clone was counted a single time. The gene calls are TRBV5-1 and TRBJ2-5, with D perhaps matching TRBD1 (7 bases). Looked up from germline, CDR1 is SGHRS and CDR2 is YFSETQ. The V and J ends lost 4 bases and 1 base respectively, with 14 bases between them. The CDR3 totals 15 residues. CDR3: CASSPGDSFQETQYF. CDR3 bases: TGCGCCAGCAGCCCGGGGGACAGTTTCCAAGAGACCCAGTACTTC.

The chain combines TRBV5-1 with TRBJ2-6; possibly TRBD2 for D (7 bases). Germline V gives CDR1 SGHRS, CDR2 YFSETQ. V was shortened by 4 bases and J by 2 bases, with 10 bases between the two germline ends. The CDR3 is made up of 15 amino acids. This chain's CDR3 is CASSAGAAGANVLTF. The CDR3, as DNA: TGCGCCAGCAGCGCGGGGGCCGCTGGGGCCAACGTCCTGACTTTC.

This rearrangement joins TRBV7-3 to TRBJ2-7; 12 nucleotides line up with TRBD2. The CDR3 loop spans 14 amino acids. Per the germline V gene, CDR1 is SGHTA and CDR2 is FQGTGA. V was pared by 3 bases and J by 3 bases, with 0 bases of the junction left unmatched. CDR3 amino acids: CASSLGLAGYEQYF. As DNA, the CDR3 is TGTGCCAGCAGCTTGGGACTAGCGGGCTACGAGCAGTACTTC.

The count of this clone is one. CDR3 sequence: CASGILNRGRAGNQPQHF. In nucleotides, the CDR3 is TGTGCTAGTGGTATCCTAAACAGGGGGCGAGCGGGCAATCAGCCCCAGCATTTT. V gene TRBV12-5 combines with J gene TRBJ1-5; TRBD1 matches 9 bases. Germline V gene sequence: CDR1 LGHNT, CDR2 FRNRAP. CDR3 length equals 18 residues. Unmatched junction bases numbered 13, after V lost 5 bases and J lost 2 bases.

This chain connects TRBV21-1 to TRBJ2-7; the tabulated D call, TRBD1, remains unverified against the DNA. TRBV21-1 is labeled a pseudogene. The CDR3 spans 15 residues. DNA for the CDR3: TGTGCCAGCAGCAACCCACGGAAAGGGGTCTACGAGCAGTACTTC. Its translation: CASSNPRKGVYEQYF.

V usage is TRBV5-4 and J usage is TRBJ1-1; 7 bases match TRBD1. The ends lost 3 bases at V and 11 bases at J; junction bases unmatched: 19. Looked up from germline, CDR1 is SGHNT and CDR2 is YYREEE (reference sequence). The CDR3 totals 16 residues. As DNA, the CDR3 is TGTGCCAGCAGCTCGGCGACTACCGGGACAGCCCTCGAGGCTTTCTTT. As protein: CASSSATTGTALEAFF.

This chain links TRBV6-5 with TRBJ1-2, with D possibly matching TRBD1 (6 bases). Germline V CDR1 and CDR2: MNHEY, SVGAGI. The CDR3 runs 13 residues. V was cut by 5 bases and J by 7 bases, with 14 bases left in between. The CDR3 region is CASSTNRDRGYTF. CDR3 in DNA: TGTGCCAGCAGTACCAACAGGGACCGTGGCTACACCTTC.

This sequence joins TRBV29-1 and TRBJ2-7, with TRBD2 matching over 7 bases. Trimming removed 4 bases from V and 2 bases from J; junction bases left unmatched: 17. The germline V gene has CDR1 SQVTM and CDR2 ANQGSEA. The CDR3 runs 17 residues. The CDR3: CSVVWSSGKRVAYEQYF. The CDR3 DNA reads as TGCAGCGTTGTTTGGTCTAGCGGAAAGCGCGTTGCCTACGAGCAGTACTTC.

The chain has TRBV5-4 and TRBJ1-4, with a tentative D call TRBD1 (6 bases). Trimming took off 4 bases at V and 1 base at J, with 17 bases between the two ends. Germline loops: CDR1 SGHNT, CDR2 YYREEE (reference sequence). The CDR3 is 17 amino acids. CDR3 sequence reads: CASSLGARGITNEKLFF. The DNA for the CDR3 is TGTGCCAGCAGCCTGGGGGCCAGGGGAATAACTAATGAAAAACTGTTTTTT.

This clone came up a few times. This chain links TRBV7-9 with TRBJ2-3; 7 nucleotides align to TRBD1. V trimming: 8 bases; J trimming: 6 bases; junction bases outside the gene matches: 5. Germline V gene sequence: CDR1 SEHNR, CDR2 FQNEAQ (reference sequence). The CDR3 loop spans 12 amino acids. CDR3 sequence reads: CASERGRDTQYF. Here the CDR3 DNA reads TGTGCCAGCGAGAGGGGGCGGGATACGCAGTATTTT.

This clone was detected a few times. The chain uses TRBV7-8 and TRBJ2-7, with D possibly TRBD2 on 6 matching bases. The CDR3 contains 13 residues. Germline V gene sequence: CDR1 SGHVS, CDR2 FQNEAQ. Trimming removed 1 base from V and 10 bases from J, with 14 bases in between. Here the CDR3 reads CASSLVRGLEQYF. CDR3 in DNA: TGTGCCAGCAGCTTAGTGCGGGGTTTGGAACAGTACTTC.

This sequence joins TRBV19 and TRBJ2-7; D gene unclear. Per the germline V gene, CDR1 is LNHDA and CDR2 is SQIVND (reference sequence). This CDR3 is 14 amino acids long. V was shortened by 4 bases and J by 3 bases, with 13 bases between the two germline ends. The CDR3 is CASSTPSQVYEQYF. The CDR3 nucleotides read TGTGCCAGTAGTACTCCTTCGCAGGTCTACGAGCAGTACTTC.

The chain has TRBV24-1 and TRBJ1-4; D not certain. Germline CDR1 and CDR2: KGHDR and SFDVKD. The CDR3 extends over 16 amino acids. V lost 7 bases and J lost 0, with 14 bases in between. CDR3 protein: CATRPRGRATNEKLFF. The CDR3 DNA reads TGTGCCACCAGACCCCGGGGTCGGGCAACTAATGAAAAACTGTTTTTT.

The chain couples TRBV5-1 to TRBJ1-4; D might be TRBD1 (6 bases). Germline CDR1 reads SGHRS; CDR2 reads YFSETQ. This CDR3 is built from 15 residues. Trimming stripped 0 bases from V and 5 bases from J, with 11 bases between. In DNA form, the CDR3 reads TGCGCCAGCAGCTTGGCCCGACAGGAGAATGAAAAACTGTTTTTT. Translating gives CASSLARQENEKLFF.

The chain has TRBV5-6 and TRBJ2-5, with TRBD1 matching 7 bases. Germline lookup yields CDR1 SGHDT and CDR2 YYEEEE. The V and J ends lost 4 bases and 1 base, in that order; junction bases with no gene match: 10. There are 16 residues in the CDR3. DNA for the CDR3: TGTGCCAGCAGCGTTGCCGGGCAGGGGGTCCAAGAGACCCAGTACTTC. Amino acids: CASSVAGQGVQETQYF.

This chain links TRBV19 with TRBJ1-3, with D hard to call. The CDR3 consists of 13 residues. V was trimmed by 7 bases and J by 4 bases, leaving 11 bases between them. CDR1 is LNHDA, CDR2 SQIVND, per germline (reference sequence). DNA for the CDR3: TGTGCCAGTAACCGGCGGGGAGGAAACACCATATATTTT. This translates into CASNRRGGNTIYF.

The chain carries TRBV5-1 and TRBJ2-3; TRBD1 is a possible D gene (5 bases). The germline gives CDR1 SGHRS, CDR2 YFSETQ. CDR3 length: 15 residues. The V gene lost 0 bases and the J gene lost 5 bases, with 13 bases spanning the gap. The CDR3 nucleotides read TGCGCCAGCAGCTTGGGCGGCAGGGTGGGAGATACGCAGTATTTT. Translating gives CASSLGGRVGDTQYF. The variable domain in full, completed from reference TRBV5-1 and TRBJ2-3, reads KAGVTQTPRYLIKTRGQQVTLSCSPISGHRSVSWYQQTPGQGLQFLFEYFSETQRNKGNFPGRFSGRQFSNSRSEMNVSTLELGDSALYLCASSLGGRVGDTQYFGPGTRLTVL.

The rearrangement uses TRBV18 and TRBJ2-2; TRBD2 matches at 9 bases. The junction had 4 bases not matched to a gene; V was cut back by 0 bases and J by 2 bases. This CDR3 has 17 amino acids. Germline lookup yields CDR1 KGHSH and CDR2 LQKENI. This CDR3 reads CASSPPVAGANTGELFF. DNA of the CDR3: TGTGCCAGCTCACCACCCGTAGCGGGAGCTAACACCGGGGAGCTGTTTTTT.

Relative to its sample, this clone is medium-sized. The junction differs from germline at one of its ends, possibly a read error. This CDR3 is also generated by other DNA sequences in the sample. This chain uses TRBV9 with TRBJ2-5, with TRBD2 as a possible D gene (7 bases). The CDR3 has 15 residues. The V gene's germline CDR1 is SGDLS and CDR2 YYNGEE. CDR3 nucleotide sequence: TGCGCCCGCCGCGGAGGGGGGGGGCCCCAAGAGACCCAGTACTTC. As protein: CARRGGGGPQETQYF.

The chain links TRBV28 to TRBJ2-2, with a weak D call TRBD1 (5 bases). Germline V gene data show CDR1 as MDHEN and CDR2 as SYDVKM. The germline V and J ends were trimmed by 8 bases and 2 bases, with 9 bases remaining between them. This CDR3 contains 13 residues. The CDR3 DNA sequence: TGTGCCAGCTTCAGGGTCAACACCGGGGAGCTGTTTTTT. Protein product: CASFRVNTGELFF.

This chain joins TRBV18 and TRBJ2-7; 9 nucleotides line up with TRBD1. The CDR3 loop spans 15 amino acids. Germline V CDR1 and CDR2: KGHSH, LQKENI. The V segment lost 1 base and the J segment 1 base; nucleotides outside the gene matches: 2. CDR3 residues: CASSPLDRGSYEQYF. As DNA, the CDR3 is TGTGCCAGCTCACCACTGGACAGGGGTTCCTACGAGCAGTACTTC.

This clone was observed a single time. The rearrangement joins TRBV5-1 to TRBJ2-2; 10 nucleotides match TRBD2. Germline CDR1 reads SGHRS; CDR2 reads YFSETQ. The CDR3 runs to 16 residues. J gave up 5 bases and V 2 bases, and 6 bases lay outside the gene matches. The CDR3 sequence is CASSLLTSGITGELFF. For the CDR3, the DNA is TGCGCCAGCAGCTTACTAACTAGCGGGATAACCGGGGAGCTGTTTTTT. The entire variable domain, with the rest obtained from reference TRBV5-1 and TRBJ2-2, is as follows: KAGVTQTPRYLIKTRGQQVTLSCSPISGHRSVSWYQQTPGQGLQFLFEYFSETQRNKGNFPGRFSGRQFSNSRSEMNVSTLELGDSALYLCASSLLTSGITGELFFGEGSRLTVL.